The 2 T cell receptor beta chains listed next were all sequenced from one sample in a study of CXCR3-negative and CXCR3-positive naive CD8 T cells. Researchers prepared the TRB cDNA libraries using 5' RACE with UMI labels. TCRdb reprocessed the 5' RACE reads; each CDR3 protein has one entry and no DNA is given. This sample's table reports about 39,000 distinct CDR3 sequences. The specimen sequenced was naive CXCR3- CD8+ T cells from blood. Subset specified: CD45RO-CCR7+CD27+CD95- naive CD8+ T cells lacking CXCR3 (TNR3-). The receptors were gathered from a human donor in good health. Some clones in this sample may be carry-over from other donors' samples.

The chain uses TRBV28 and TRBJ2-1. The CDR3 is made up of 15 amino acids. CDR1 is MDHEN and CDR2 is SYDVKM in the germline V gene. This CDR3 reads CASRNDGSSYNEQFF.

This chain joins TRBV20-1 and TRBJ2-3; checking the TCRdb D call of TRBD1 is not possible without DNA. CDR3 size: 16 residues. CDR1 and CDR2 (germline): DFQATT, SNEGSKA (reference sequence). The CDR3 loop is CSAILVGERFTDTQYF.